This T cell receptor (beta chain) was obtained from a study of shared clonotypes between healthy human individuals. Study-level information: CD4 naive and memory got three plates each, CD8 naive two, CD8 memory one. Study-level results: Sharing across four donors was highest in naive CD4 (roughly 5%) and lowest in memory CD8 (around 0.4%).

Per the germline V gene, CDR1 is SGHAT and CDR2 is FQNNGV. The CDR3 loop spans 17 amino acids. Trimming at V came to 2 bases and at J to 2 bases, leaving 9 bases not matched to a gene. In the case of this clone: Its antigen is unidentified.

Deep-level settings were used for running the assay. The method was immunoSEQ multiplex PCR; TCRdb's version includes in-frame clones alone and lacks a portion of them. The data hold about 1.5 million clones, with 95% to 99% observed a single time. The source of this sequence is a man under 40 in good health. Material for sequencing was naive CD4+ T cells sorted from blood. Subset given: CD45RA+ positively selected. The chain joins TRBV11-2 to TRBJ2-1; 7 positions match TRBD2. This chain's CDR3 is CASSLRVAGAPYNEQFF. The CDR3 region has the DNA TGTGCCAGCAGCTTAAGGGTGGCGGGAGCCCCCTACAATGAGCAGTTCTTC.